This TCR beta chain emerged from a study of blood T cell repertoires in COVID-19 (TCRdb year 2020). Regarding the complete study: Collaborator samples came from the United States, Italy and Spain and covered acute and convalescent phases of COVID-19. A de-identified subject ID, COVID-19 status, age in years and sex were almost always included in the sample metadata. Subjects who had been exposed to COVID-19, were actively infected with it, or had recovered from it provided the deeply sampled blood TCRbeta repertoires that made up the dataset. Where available, HLA class I and class II types were obtained from metadata supplied by the sample provider rather than from assay-based typing. The material from the prospective study consisted of cDNA or gDNA derived from T cells, B-cell-depleted T cells, or PBMCs. Samples were obtained from the ongoing ImmuneRACE study (first 160 participants) and from 1,254 subjects provided by 6 global collaborators. The repertoires were released in a freely available public database meant as a resource for research on the immune response to SARS-CoV-2. General conclusions and limits of the study: The quantity of clinical and demographic metadata differed by source and by participant and was supplied without curation.

This clone was detected many times. The antigen this receptor binds is unknown. Base qualities are not at hand, and no much larger clone is one base apart. TCRbeta CDR3 regions were amplified from genomic DNA using the immunoSEQ Assay, a bias-controlled multiplex PCR. From the authors' description of their analysis: The number of nucleated cells in each sample was estimated by amplification of reference gene primers within the assay. Sequence reads were collapsed and filtered to measure the absolute abundance of every unique TCRbeta CDR3 rearrangement. For each sample, productive Simpson clonality was calculated by taking the square root of Simpson's diversity index across productive rearrangements. The source is immuneACCESS, and TCRdb retained only in-frame sequences with V and J called. Part of the clones is not carried over; for the studies checked, unresolved V genes explain less than half of this, and the remainder is unexplained. The V and J calls and clone size were taken over from that table, and D and trimming were inferred from the DNA. The sample table lists hundreds of thousands of clones, approximately 86% of them with a count of one. The ten most abundant clones make up roughly 4.5% of the sample.

Participants in the prospective study were enrolled through a virtual design, were aged 18 to 89 years, and lived in about two dozen United States geographic areas. To assign participants to cohorts, the prospective study relied on clinical history that participants themselves reported in a screening survey and a study questionnaire. A participant counted as exposed if, within 2 weeks of entering the study, that participant had been in contact with someone who had a PCR-confirmed or clinician-diagnosed COVID-19 case. Mobile phlebotomists in the prospective study collected whole blood, serum and a nasopharyngeal or oropharyngeal swab from every participant. Additional blood draws and questionnaires over an approximately two-month period could optionally be provided by prospective study participants. Before DNA extraction, blood samples from the prospective study were shipped at room temperature or frozen.

The sequence was collected from a woman in her 30s who had been exposed to COVID-19. Input material: PBMCs or T cells enriched from blood (not recorded which).

The DNA sequence is given as TGTGCCAGCACCCCGCAGGGGTTTAGCTATGGCTACACCTTC. Its amino acids are CASTPQGFSYGYTF. The chain is made from TRBV5-6 and TRBJ1-2; 6 matching bases give a weak D call of TRBD1. Between the V and J ends, shortened by 6 bases and 4 bases respectively, the junction contains 16 bases. From the cysteine through the phenylalanine, the CDR3 covers 14 amino acids. The entry retains the CDR3 DNA only, 42 bases that are in frame from base 1. CDR1 and CDR2, looked up from the germline V gene, are SGHDT and YYEEEE.